This record covers a single T cell receptor beta chain. This entry comes from a study of blood T cell repertoires in COVID-19. Study-level information: The United States, Italy and Spain supplied acute and convalescent COVID-19 samples.

With V trimmed by 2 bases and J by 2 bases, 1 base remained unmatched. The CDR3 loop spans 15 amino acids. Germline V gene sequence: CDR1 SGHRS, CDR2 YFSETQ. Libraries were prepared by immunoSEQ multiplex PCR; TCRdb keeps only in-frame clonotypes and omits some of them. Here the sample spans some 33,000 clones, approximately 85% being singletons. V is TRBV5-1 and J is TRBJ2-6; 7 nucleotides agree with TRBD1. The source of this sequence is a man aged 55-75 years with active COVID-19. Sequenced sample: peripheral blood. The DNA of the CDR3 is TGCGCCAGCAGCTTAACAGGGGCTGGGGCCAACGTCCTGACTTTC. It encodes CASSLTGAGANVLTF.